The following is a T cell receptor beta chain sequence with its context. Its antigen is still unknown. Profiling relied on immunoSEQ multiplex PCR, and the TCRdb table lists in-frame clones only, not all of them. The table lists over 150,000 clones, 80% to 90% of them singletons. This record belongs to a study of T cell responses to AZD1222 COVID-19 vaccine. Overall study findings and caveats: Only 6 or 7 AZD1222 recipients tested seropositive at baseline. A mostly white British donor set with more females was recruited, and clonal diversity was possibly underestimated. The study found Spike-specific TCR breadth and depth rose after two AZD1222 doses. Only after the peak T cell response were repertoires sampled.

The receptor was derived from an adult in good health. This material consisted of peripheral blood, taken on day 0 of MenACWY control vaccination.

The CDR3, as DNA: TGTGCCAGCAGCTTGTTTGGGGGCCGTAGCCCGAACACTGAAGCTTTCTTT. Protein sequence: CASSLFGGRSPNTEAFF. The V call is TRBV7-2, the J call TRBJ1-1, with TRBD1 as a possible D gene (6 bases). The germline gives CDR1 SGHTA, CDR2 FQGNSA. This CDR3 is 17 amino acids long. V shed 3 bases and J shed 1 base, with 18 bases lying between them.